The TCR beta chain described here comes from a study of blood T cell repertoires in COVID-19. Study-level background: The cDNA or gDNA used as material had been derived from T cells, B-cell-depleted T cells, or PBMCs.

Sequencing used immunoSEQ multiplex PCR; TCRdb keeps in-frame clones, though not all of them. The sample lists about 230,000 clones; roughly 89% were seen once. This clone was recorded once. This CDR3 spans 12 amino acids. Trimming removed 5 bases from V and 7 bases from J, with 11 bases in between. Germline V gives CDR1 MNHEY, CDR2 SVGAGI. The V gene is TRBV6-5, the J gene TRBJ1-1; D gene ambiguous. The sequencing input was PBMCs or T cells enriched from blood (not recorded which). This sequence originates from a woman younger than 45 with acute COVID-19. CDR3 coding DNA: TGTGCCAGCAGTAATCTATTAGATGAAGCTTTCTTT. It encodes CASSNLLDEAFF.